This T cell receptor (beta chain) is drawn from a study of blood T cell repertoires in COVID-19. In germline, CDR1 is SGHRS, CDR2 YFSETQ. The CDR3 length is 15 residues. Trimming cost V 0 bases and J 0 bases, with 4 bases left between them. TCRdb's copy holds only in-frame clones and misses some; the assay was immunoSEQ multiplex PCR. The data show some 150,000 clones, with around 83% seen just once and approximately 2.9% held by the top ten. This sequence originates from a woman older than 75 with acute or convalescent COVID-19. The source material was peripheral blood. The chain employs TRBV5-1 and TRBJ2-6, with D hard to call. In nucleotides, the CDR3 is TGCGCCAGCAGCTTGGACAGCTCTGGGGCCAACGTCCTGACTTTC. This sequence encodes CASSLDSSGANVLTF.